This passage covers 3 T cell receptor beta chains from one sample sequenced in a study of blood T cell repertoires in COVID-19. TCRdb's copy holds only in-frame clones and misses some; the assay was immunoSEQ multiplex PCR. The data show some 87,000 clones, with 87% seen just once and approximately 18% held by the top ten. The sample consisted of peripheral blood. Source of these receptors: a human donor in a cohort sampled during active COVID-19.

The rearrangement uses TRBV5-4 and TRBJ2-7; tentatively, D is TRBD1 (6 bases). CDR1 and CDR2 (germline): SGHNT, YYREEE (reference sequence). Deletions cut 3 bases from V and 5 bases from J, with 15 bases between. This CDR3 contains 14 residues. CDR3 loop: CASSYVDSHHEQYF. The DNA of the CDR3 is TGTGCCAGCAGCTACGTGGACAGCCACCACGAGCAGTACTTC.

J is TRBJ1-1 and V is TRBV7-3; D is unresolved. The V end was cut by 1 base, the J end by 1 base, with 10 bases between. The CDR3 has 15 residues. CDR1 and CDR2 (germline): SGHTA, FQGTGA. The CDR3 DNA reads TGTGCCAGCAGCTTAAGTAACACCGCGAACACTGAAGCTTTCTTT. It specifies CASSLSNTANTEAFF.

The CDR3 region has the DNA TGTGCCAGCAGCGTAAGGGCTAGCGGGGCGAATGAGCAGTTCTTC. Its translation: CASSVRASGANEQFF. The chain couples TRBV9 to TRBJ2-1, with TRBD2 matching 9 bases. The germline V gene encodes CDR1 SGDLS and CDR2 YYNGEE. This CDR3 has 15 amino acids. Germline trimming cut 1 base from V and 7 bases from J; bases unmatched to any gene: 6.